Below are 28 T cell receptor beta chains sequenced from a single sample in a study of T cells in women clearing cervical HPV infection. Repertoires were generated with immunoSEQ multiplex PCR, while TCRdb's copy carries only in-frame clones and drops some. The sample includes 10,000 to 15,000 clones. Input material: blood buffy coat. These receptors came from a woman between 18 and 75 years old with a cervical HPV16 infection that either progressed to CIN3+ or cleared (not recorded which).

As to this clone: The DNA ends 3 residues before the CDR3 does, and the rest of the CDR3 is filled in from the germline J gene. The chain employs TRBV10-3 and TRBJ2-3; 11 bases match TRBD2. Per germline, CDR1 ENHRY and CDR2 SYGVKD. The CDR3 extends over 18 amino acids. This chain's CDR3 is CAISESKGLAVYQETQYF. The sequenced part of the CDR3 DNA is TGTGCCATCAGTGAGTCGAAGGGACTAGCGGTATACCAAGAGACG.

As to this clone: The missing CDR3 end, 3 residues past where the read stops, is filled in from the germline J gene. The chain joins TRBV7-2 to TRBJ1-4; a weak D match, TRBD1 (5 bases). This CDR3 contains 15 residues. Germline lookup yields CDR1 SGHTA and CDR2 FQGNSA. V shed 1 base and J shed 7 bases, with 13 bases lying between them. The CDR3 DNA, read in part, is TGTGCCAGCAGCTTAGGCTCCAGGGTCAGTGAAAAA. Its protein is CASSLGSRVSEK. The full CDR3 protein reads CASSLGSRVSEKLFF.

As regards this clone: The CDR3 is cut off 3 residues early in the read; its end comes from the germline J gene. The J gene is TRBJ2-5, the V gene TRBV6-2 or TRBV6-3; D unclear. V was trimmed by 2 bases and J by 7 bases, leaving 5 bases between them. The CDR3 totals 11 residues. Germline V CDR1 and CDR2: MNHEY, SVGEGT. The CDR3 here is CASSYPGTQYF. Partial CDR3 DNA: TGTGCCAGCAGTTACCCCGGGACC.

Of note for this clone: The read ends 3 residues before the CDR3 terminus; that terminus is restored from the germline J gene. The J gene is TRBJ2-2, the V gene TRBV7-2; TRBD1 matches 7 bases. Germline values: CDR1 SGHTA, CDR2 FQGNSA. There are 14 residues in the CDR3. The sequenced CDR3 bases are TGTGCCAGCAGCTTCGGACAGGATCGTTCACCG. As protein: CASSFGQDRSP. The CDR3, in full, reads CASSFGQDRSPLFF.

As concerns this clone: From the germline J gene comes the end of the CDR3, since the read stops 3 residues before it. The gene calls are TRBV6-2 or TRBV6-3 and TRBJ2-2; TRBD1 matches at 9 bases. V lost 0 bases and J lost 9; bases outside the gene matches: 8. Looked up from germline, CDR1 is MNHEY and CDR2 is SVGEGT. The CDR3 has 16 amino acids. CDR3 amino acids: CASSYSTDRGDRELFF. The CDR3 DNA, read in part, is TGTGCCAGCAGTTACTCGACGGACAGGGGTGATAGGGAG.

For this clone: The CDR3 is cut off 3 residues early in the read; its end comes from the germline J gene. This chain joins TRBV5-6 and TRBJ1-1; the D gene is possibly TRBD1 (6 bases). Germline assignment: CDR1 SGHDT and CDR2 YYEEEE. Trimming removed 3 bases from V and 6 bases from J, with 15 bases in between. This CDR3 spans 14 amino acids. This chain's CDR3 is CASSSQGGIPEAFF. The sequenced CDR3 bases are TGTGCCAGCAGCTCACAGGGTGGGATCCCTGAA. The whole variable domain, filled in from reference TRBV5-6 and TRBJ1-1, reads DAGVTQSPTHLIKTRGQQVTLRCSPKSGHDTVSWYQQALGQGPQFIFQYYEEEERQRGNFPDRFSGHQFPNYSSELNVNALLLGDSALYLCASSSQGGIPEAFFGQGTRLTVV.

About this clone itself: The CDR3 end falls 3 residues outside the read, so it is completed with the germline J gene. The V gene is TRBV7-9, the J gene TRBJ2-1; D perhaps matches TRBD1 (6 bases). V dropped 8 bases and J dropped 8 bases, with 16 bases sitting between them. The CDR3 spans 13 residues. CDR1 is SEHNR and CDR2 is FQNEAQ in the germline V gene (reference sequence). The CDR3 loop reads CASYVGGLDEQFF. The CDR3 bases that were read are TGTGCCAGCTACGTAGGGGGTCTCGATGAG.

This clone is called medium-sized based on its frequency. The read stops 3 residues short of the end of the CDR3; the missing end is completed from the germline J gene. The chain is built from TRBV29-1 and TRBJ2-3; D uncertain. Germline-derived CDR1 and CDR2 are SQVTM and ANQGSEA. Deletions cut 7 bases from V and 3 bases from J, with 8 bases between. The CDR3 spans 11 residues. The CDR3 region is CSAVKTDTQYF. The covered CDR3 bases are TGCAGCGCAGTTAAGACAGATACG.

Regarding this clone: The read finishes 3 residues shy of the CDR3 end, and the germline J gene is used to complete it. The V gene is TRBV7-9, the J gene TRBJ1-2; possible D gene TRBD1, 6 bases. Germline CDR1 and CDR2: SEHNR and FQNEAQ (reference sequence). This CDR3 has 14 amino acids. Incomplete CDR3 DNA: TGTGCCAGCAGCTTAGGGGGACAAGACTACGAC. Protein: CASSLGGQDYD. The complete CDR3 reads CASSLGGQDYDYTF. Supplemented by reference TRBV7-9 and TRBJ1-2, the full variable domain reads DTGVSQNPRHKITKRGQNVTFRCDPISEHNRLYWYRQTLGQGPEFLTYFQNEAQLEKSRLLSDRFSAERPKGSFSTLEIQRTEQGDSAMYLCASSLGGQDYDYTFGSGTRLTVV.

As concerns this clone: The CDR3 end is not reached by the read, which stops 3 residues before it; the germline J gene fills it in. The gene calls are TRBV5-4 and TRBJ2-1, with D perhaps matching TRBD1 (5 bases). CDR3 length equals 13 residues. The V end was cut by 2 bases, the J end by 7 bases, with 10 bases between. Germline CDR1 SGHNT, CDR2 YYREEE (reference sequence). This chain's CDR3 is CASSFISGNEQFF. The sequenced part of the CDR3 DNA is TGTGCCAGCAGCTTTATATCAGGGAATGAG.

Measured by frequency, this clone is large. The read finishes 3 residues shy of the CDR3 end, and the germline J gene is used to complete it. The V call is TRBV5-1, the J call TRBJ2-5, with 12 bases identical to TRBD2. V trimming: 4 bases; J trimming: 5 bases; junction bases outside the gene matches: 6. Germline CDR1 SGHRS, CDR2 YFSETQ. The CDR3 consists of 15 residues. The CDR3 sequence: CASSPSGGAGETQYF. The CDR3 bases that were read are TGCGCCAGCAGCCCTAGCGGGGGGGCCGGGGAGACC.

This clone is classed as medium-sized by frequency. The CDR3 end lies 3 residues beyond the end of the read and is filled in from the germline J gene. The gene calls are TRBV5-4 and TRBJ2-3, with D uncertain. The germline V gene has CDR1 SGHNT and CDR2 YYREEE (reference sequence). This CDR3 region has 14 residues. The CDR3 bases that were read are TGTGCCAGCAGCTTGGGGTACATCCTGCCCTCG. Translated: CASSLGYILPS. The CDR3, in full, reads CASSLGYILPSQYF.

Comment on this clone: Coverage ceases 3 residues before the CDR3 finishes, and the germline J gene fills in the end. The V gene is TRBV30, the J gene TRBJ1-6; perhaps TRBD1 as D (5 bases). Trimming cost V 4 bases and J 4 bases, with 17 bases left between them. The CDR3 is 16 amino acids. CDR1 GTSNPN and CDR2 SVGIG come from the germline V gene (reference sequence). CDR3 DNA, as far as it was read: TGTGCCTGGACCCCGGGGACTGCGATTTATAATTCACCC. Translation: CAWTPGTAIYNSP. The whole CDR3 region reads CAWTPGTAIYNSPLHF.

Concerning this clone: The CDR3 is cut off 3 residues early in the read; its end comes from the germline J gene. The chain joins TRBV6-7 to TRBJ1-4; TRBD1 is a possible D gene (5 bases). TRBV6-7 is an ORF for which the function is uncertain. The CDR3 length is 15 residues. The CDR3 reads CASSLGFSGANVLFF. The CDR3 DNA, read in part, is TGTGCCAGCAGTCTGGGATTCTCTGGGGCCAACGTA.

As for this clone: The read ends 3 residues before the CDR3 terminus; that terminus is restored from the germline J gene. The genes are TRBV18 and TRBJ2-7; 7 nucleotides align to TRBD2. This CDR3 has 17 amino acids. With V trimmed by 1 base and J by 4 bases, 13 bases remained unmatched. Germline CDR1 and CDR2: KGHSH and LQKENI. The CDR3 sequence is CASSPQPGLRAGYEQYF. CDR3 bases read: TGTGCCAGCTCACCACAGCCGGGACTGCGAGCGGGGTACGAG.

A remark on this clone: The CDR3 end lies 3 residues beyond the end of the read and is filled in from the germline J gene. The genes are TRBV6-2 or TRBV6-3 and TRBJ2-3; possible D gene TRBD1, 8 bases. The CDR3 has 17 residues. The germline V gene has CDR1 MNHEY and CDR2 SVGEGT. Incomplete CDR3 DNA: TGTGCCAGCAGTAAATCGCTAACAGGGGGGGGACAAGAGACG. Residues: CASSKSLTGGGQET. The entire CDR3 protein reads CASSKSLTGGGQETQYF.

Points on this clone: The read falls 3 residues short of the CDR3 end, and the missing part is taken from the germline J gene. The rearrangement links TRBV19 to TRBJ1-2, with D possibly TRBD1 on 5 matching bases. This CDR3 contains 15 residues. CDR1 and CDR2 (germline): LNHDA, SQIVND (reference sequence). The CDR3 loop is CASSIIPAGRYDYTF. CDR3 bases read: TGTGCCAGTAGTATTATTCCGGCAGGGCGTTACGAC.

With regard to this clone: The missing CDR3 end, 3 residues past where the read stops, is filled in from the germline J gene. The V call is TRBV6-2 or TRBV6-3, the J call TRBJ2-2; 10 bases are a match to TRBD1. From germline, CDR1 is MNHEY and CDR2 SVGEGT. This CDR3 has 13 amino acids. The CDR3 DNA, read in part, is TGTGCCAGCACCGGACAGGGGGAAGGACCG. This codes for CASTGQGEGP. The full CDR3 protein is CASTGQGEGPLFF.

Comments on this clone: The read terminates 3 residues before the CDR3 end, so the remaining end is supplied by the germline J gene. The chain employs TRBV19 and TRBJ1-5; D might be TRBD1 (6 bases). The CDR3 spans 15 residues. Germline V CDR1 and CDR2: LNHDA, SQIVND (reference sequence). Trimming left V 3 bases short and J 5 bases short, with 14 bases between. CDR3 bases read: TGTGCCAGTAGTATCGGTACAGGGCCCCATCAGCCC. It translates to CASSIGTGPHQP. The complete CDR3 reads CASSIGTGPHQPQHF.

About this clone itself: The read is 3 residues too short to cover the CDR3 end, so that end is filled in from the germline J gene. The chain combines TRBV7-2 with TRBJ2-2; D is perhaps TRBD1 (5 bases). CDR3 length: 15 residues. Germline CDR1 reads SGHTA; CDR2 reads FQGNSA. Incomplete CDR3 DNA: TGTGCCAGCAGCTTAACAGGCAGCTTTAATGAAAAG. It specifies CASSLTGSFNEK. The CDR3 reads in full as CASSLTGSFNEKLFF.

As for this clone: The read terminates 3 residues before the CDR3 end, so the remaining end is supplied by the germline J gene. The chain employs TRBV6-1 and TRBJ2-7; TRBD1 agrees at 12 bases. The CDR3 covers 17 residues. Trimming at V came to 2 bases and at J to 4 bases, leaving 9 bases not matched to a gene. Germline V lookup: CDR1 MNHNS, CDR2 SASEGT. The sequenced CDR3 bases are TGTGCCAGCAGTGAATTCTTACCGGGACAGGGGGCTTACGAG. It is translated as CASSEFLPGQGAYE. The full CDR3 sequence reads CASSEFLPGQGAYEQYF.

About this clone: The sequence runs out 3 residues before the end of the CDR3; the remainder is reconstructed from the germline J gene. The chain joins TRBV7-9 to TRBJ2-3, with TRBD1 as a possible D gene (6 bases). The CDR3 is 14 amino acids. From germline, CDR1 is SEHNR and CDR2 FQNEAQ (reference sequence). Incomplete CDR3 DNA: TGTGCCAGCAGCTTGGACAGCCCCCCGGAGACG. Translation: CASSLDSPPET. From start to end, the CDR3 is CASSLDSPPETQYF.

On this clone: With the read ending 3 residues before the CDR3 end, the germline J gene is used to fill in that end. The V call is TRBV10-3, the J call TRBJ2-7; 8 bases are shared with TRBD1. The germline gives CDR1 ENHRY, CDR2 SYGVKD. This CDR3 has 14 amino acids. Losses at the gene ends were 7 bases for V and 5 bases for J; bases not matched to a gene: 10. CDR3: CAIKKTGVVDEQYF. CDR3 DNA, as far as it was read: TGTGCCATCAAGAAGACAGGGGTAGTGGACGAG.

As concerns this clone: Read coverage stops 3 residues before the CDR3 terminus; the germline J gene supplies the remainder. The chain couples TRBV7-7 to TRBJ2-5, with 11 bases that match TRBD1. Looked up from germline, CDR1 is SSHAT and CDR2 is FNYEAQ (reference sequence). The CDR3 is 13 amino acids. V was clipped by 8 bases and J by 2 bases; unmatched bases: 1. The sequenced part of the CDR3 DNA is TGTGCCAGCGGACAGGGGGCTCAAGAGACC. Its translation is CASGQGAQET. The full CDR3 sequence reads CASGQGAQETQYF.

A word on this clone: The missing CDR3 end, 3 residues past where the read stops, is filled in from the germline J gene. This chain links TRBV2 with TRBJ2-3, with 11 bases lining up with TRBD1. CDR3 length equals 15 residues. Germline-derived CDR1 and CDR2 are SNHLY and FYNNEI. The covered CDR3 bases are TGTGCCAGCAGTGAAGTCGGGACAGGGGGAGAGACG. It encodes CASSEVGTGGET. In full, the CDR3 reads CASSEVGTGGETQYF.

CDR3 loop: CASSQGNTEAFF. The CDR3 bases that were read are TGTGCCAGCTCTCAGGGGAACACTGAA. J is TRBJ1-1 and V is TRBV18; D possibly corresponds to TRBD1 (5 bases). Read sequence stops 3 residues before the CDR3 end, and the germline J gene provides the missing end. The germline V gene encodes CDR1 KGHSH and CDR2 LQKENI. The CDR3 is made up of 12 amino acids. V gave up 6 bases and J gave up 1 base, with 6 bases separating them.

To note about this clone: Read sequence stops 3 residues before the CDR3 end, and the germline J gene provides the missing end. V gene TRBV19 combines with J gene TRBJ2-7; TRBD2 matches at 13 bases. The ends lost 3 bases at V and 3 bases at J; junction bases unmatched: 5. The CDR3 runs to 16 residues. Germline-derived CDR1 and CDR2 are LNHDA and SQIVND (reference sequence). Incomplete CDR3 DNA: TGTGCCAGTAGTATCGTGACTAGCGGGGGGTTCTACGAG. Its translation: CASSIVTSGGFYE. The whole CDR3 reads CASSIVTSGGFYEQYF.

Concerning this clone itself: From the germline J gene comes the end of the CDR3, since the read stops 3 residues before it. This chain joins TRBV19 and TRBJ2-3; 8 bases line up with TRBD1. CDR3 length: 16 residues. With 2 bases clipped from V and 4 bases from J, the junction kept 8 bases outside the gene matches. Germline CDR1 and CDR2: LNHDA and SQIVND (reference sequence). The DNA read from the CDR3 is TGTGCCAGTAGTATATACGAGACAGGGGTGGCAGATACG. It codes for CASSIYETGVADT. The CDR3 as a whole reads CASSIYETGVADTQYF.